Reported below is one TCR beta chain. What it recognizes is unknown. The CDR3 loop spans 15 amino acids. The trim removed 6 bases at V and 6 bases at J, leaving 7 bases unmatched. Looked up from germline, CDR1 is MDHEN and CDR2 is SYDVKM. This entry comes from a study of cytomegalovirus exposure and HLA in healthy donors. Whole-study context: The use of the same platform for the 100 to 150 validation repertoires and the 550 to 850 first-cohort repertoires was reported by a later analysis.

General study results and limits: Among TCR beta chains, those listed as cytomegalovirus-associated numbered around 160.

Method: immunoSEQ multiplex PCR; TCRdb's copy keeps in-frame clones and lacks some. The repertoire holds roughly 120,000 clones, with around 92% as singletons. V usage is TRBV28 and J usage is TRBJ2-7, with 14 bases matching TRBD2. Source material: PBMCs. The receptor comes from a man aged 25-45 years in good health and CMV-seronegative. The CDR3 loop is CASSPHGTSGGEQYF. The DNA of the CDR3 is TGTGCCAGCAGCCCCCATGGGACTAGCGGGGGCGAGCAGTACTTC.